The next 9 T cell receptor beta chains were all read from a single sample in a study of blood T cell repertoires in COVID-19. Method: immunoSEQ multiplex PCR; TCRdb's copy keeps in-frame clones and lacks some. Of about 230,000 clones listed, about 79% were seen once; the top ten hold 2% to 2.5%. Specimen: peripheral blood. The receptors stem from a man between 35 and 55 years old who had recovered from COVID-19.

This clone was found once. This CDR3 is CASSSSEWTDDYGYTF. The CDR3 DNA reads as TGTGCCAGCAGCTCCAGTGAGTGGACAGATGACTATGGCTACACCTTC. The chain uses TRBV9 and TRBJ1-2; a possible D gene is TRBD1 (6 bases). Germline CDR1 reads SGDLS; CDR2 reads YYNGEE. The CDR3 spans 16 residues. Trimming stripped 4 bases from V and 3 bases from J, with 19 bases between. Variable domain in full (rest from reference TRBV9 and TRBJ1-2): DSGVTQTPKHLITATGQRVTLRCSPRSGDLSVYWYQQSLDQGLQFLIQYYNGEERAKGNILERFSAQQFPDLHSELNLSSLELGDSALYFCASSSSEWTDDYGYTFGSGTRLTVV.

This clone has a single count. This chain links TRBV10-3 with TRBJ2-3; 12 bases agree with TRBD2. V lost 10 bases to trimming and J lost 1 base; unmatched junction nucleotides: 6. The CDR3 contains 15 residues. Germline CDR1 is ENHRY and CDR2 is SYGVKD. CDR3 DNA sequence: TGTGCCACCACTAGCGGGAGGCGGGGCACAGATACGCAGTATTTT. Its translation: CATTSGRRGTDTQYF.

CDR3 DNA sequence: TGCGCCAGCAGCCAAACTAGCGGCTCCTACAATGAGCAGTTCTTC. As protein: CASSQTSGSYNEQFF. V and J are TRBV5-1 and TRBJ2-1; the match to TRBD2 covers 8 bases. Germline V CDR1 and CDR2: SGHRS, YFSETQ. V dropped 4 bases and J dropped 0; count of bases not matched to a gene: 3. The length of the CDR3 is 15 residues.

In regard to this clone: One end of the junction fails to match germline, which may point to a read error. CDR3 nucleotide sequence: TGTGCCAGTAGTGTAGAAGACAGCCGTAATCAGCCCCAGCATTTT. It translates to CASSVEDSRNQPQHF. The rearrangement links TRBV19 to TRBJ1-5; D perhaps matches TRBD1 (5 bases). Germline V gives CDR1 LNHDA, CDR2 SQIVND (reference sequence). This CDR3 contains 15 residues.

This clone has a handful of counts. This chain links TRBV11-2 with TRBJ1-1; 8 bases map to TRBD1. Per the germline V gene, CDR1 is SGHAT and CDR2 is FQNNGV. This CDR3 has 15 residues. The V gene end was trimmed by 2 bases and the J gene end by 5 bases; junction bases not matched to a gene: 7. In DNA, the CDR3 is TGTGCCAGCAGCTTATTCCAGACAGGGGCGACTGAAGCTTTCTTT. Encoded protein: CASSLFQTGATEAFF.

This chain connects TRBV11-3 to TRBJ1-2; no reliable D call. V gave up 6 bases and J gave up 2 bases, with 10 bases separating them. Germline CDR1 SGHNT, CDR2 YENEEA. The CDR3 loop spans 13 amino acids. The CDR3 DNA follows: TGTGCCAGCAGTATCGACACCAACTATGGCTACACCTTC. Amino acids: CASSIDTNYGYTF.

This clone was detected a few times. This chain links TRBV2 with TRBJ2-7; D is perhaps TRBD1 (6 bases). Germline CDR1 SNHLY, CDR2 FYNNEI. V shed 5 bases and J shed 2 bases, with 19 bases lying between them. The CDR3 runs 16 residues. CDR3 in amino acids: CASSPGQMLYPYEQYF. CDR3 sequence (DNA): TGTGCCAGCAGTCCGGGACAAATGCTTTACCCCTACGAGCAGTACTTC.

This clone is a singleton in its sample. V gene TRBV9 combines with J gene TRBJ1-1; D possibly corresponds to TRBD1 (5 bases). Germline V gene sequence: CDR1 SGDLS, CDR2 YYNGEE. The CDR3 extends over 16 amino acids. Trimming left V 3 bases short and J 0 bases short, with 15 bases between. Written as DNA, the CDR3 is TGTGCCAGCAGCGAATTGGGGGGGATTGTGAACACTGAAGCTTTCTTT. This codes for CASSELGGIVNTEAFF. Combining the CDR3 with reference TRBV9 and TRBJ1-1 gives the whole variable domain DSGVTQTPKHLITATGQRVTLRCSPRSGDLSVYWYQQSLDQGLQFLIQYYNGEERAKGNILERFSAQQFPDLHSELNLSSLELGDSALYFCASSELGGIVNTEAFFGQGTRLTVV.

The CDR3 spells CASSLTGVGNYGYTF. CDR3 sequence (DNA): TGTGCCAGCAGTTTGACCGGGGTTGGGAACTATGGCTACACCTTC. The rearrangement joins TRBV28 to TRBJ1-2; D gene uncertain. This CDR3 comprises 15 residues. Germline V CDR1 and CDR2: MDHEN, SYDVKM. The germline V and J ends were trimmed by 3 bases and 2 bases, with 13 bases remaining between them.